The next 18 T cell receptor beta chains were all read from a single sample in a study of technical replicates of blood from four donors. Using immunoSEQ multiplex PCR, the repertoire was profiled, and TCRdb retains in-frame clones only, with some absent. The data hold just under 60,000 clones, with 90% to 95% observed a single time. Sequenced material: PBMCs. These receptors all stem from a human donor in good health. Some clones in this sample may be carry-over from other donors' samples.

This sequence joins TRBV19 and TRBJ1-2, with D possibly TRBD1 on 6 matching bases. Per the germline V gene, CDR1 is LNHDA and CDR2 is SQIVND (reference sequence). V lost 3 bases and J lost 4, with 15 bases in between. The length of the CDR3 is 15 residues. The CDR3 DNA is TGTGCCAGTAGTATTGGTACAGGGTTTGGCTATGGCTACACCTTC. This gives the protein CASSIGTGFGYGYTF.

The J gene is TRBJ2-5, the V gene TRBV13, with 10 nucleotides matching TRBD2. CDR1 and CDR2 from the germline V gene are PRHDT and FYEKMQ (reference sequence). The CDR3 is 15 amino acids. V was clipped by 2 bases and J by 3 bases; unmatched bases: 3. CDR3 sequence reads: CASSLSSGREETQYF. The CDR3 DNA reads TGTGCCAGCAGCTTATCTAGCGGGAGAGAAGAGACCCAGTACTTC.

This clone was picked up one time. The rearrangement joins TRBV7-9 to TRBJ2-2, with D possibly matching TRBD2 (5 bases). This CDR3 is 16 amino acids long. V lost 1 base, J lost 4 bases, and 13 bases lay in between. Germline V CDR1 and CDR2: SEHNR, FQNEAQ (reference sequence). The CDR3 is CASSLERGLGTGELFF. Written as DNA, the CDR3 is TGTGCCAGCAGCTTAGAAAGAGGGCTAGGCACCGGGGAGCTGTTTTTT.

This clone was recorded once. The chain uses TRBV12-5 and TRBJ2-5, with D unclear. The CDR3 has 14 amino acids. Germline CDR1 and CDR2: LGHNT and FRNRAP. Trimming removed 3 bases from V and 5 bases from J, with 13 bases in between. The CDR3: CASGFSGSEETQYF. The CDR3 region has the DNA TGTGCTAGTGGTTTCTCCGGGTCTGAGGAGACCCAGTACTTC.

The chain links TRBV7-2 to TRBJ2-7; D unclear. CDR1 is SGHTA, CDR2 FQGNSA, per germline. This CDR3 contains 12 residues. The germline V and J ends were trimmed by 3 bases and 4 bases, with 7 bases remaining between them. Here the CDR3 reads CASSFSKYEQYF. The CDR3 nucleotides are TGTGCCAGCAGCTTTTCTAAATACGAGCAGTACTTC.

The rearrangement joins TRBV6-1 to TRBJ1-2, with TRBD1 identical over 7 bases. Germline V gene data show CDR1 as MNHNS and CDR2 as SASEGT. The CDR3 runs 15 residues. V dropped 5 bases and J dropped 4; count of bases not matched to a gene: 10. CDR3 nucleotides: TGTGCCAGCAGTCCTCTGACAGGGCACTCCTATGGCTACACCTTC. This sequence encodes CASSPLTGHSYGYTF.

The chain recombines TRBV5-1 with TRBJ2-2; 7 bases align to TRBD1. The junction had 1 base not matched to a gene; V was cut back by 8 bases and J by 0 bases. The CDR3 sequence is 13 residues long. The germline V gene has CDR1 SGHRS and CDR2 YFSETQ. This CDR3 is CASTGANTGELFF. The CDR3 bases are TGCGCCAGTACAGGGGCGAACACCGGGGAGCTGTTTTTT.

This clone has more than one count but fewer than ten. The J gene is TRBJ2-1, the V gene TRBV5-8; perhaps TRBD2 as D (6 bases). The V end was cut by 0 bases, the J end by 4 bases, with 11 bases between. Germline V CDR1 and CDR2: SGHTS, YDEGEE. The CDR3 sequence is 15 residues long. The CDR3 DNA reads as TGTGCCAGCAGCTTGGCTAGGACTACGTACAATGAGCAGTTCTTC. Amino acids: CASSLARTTYNEQFF.

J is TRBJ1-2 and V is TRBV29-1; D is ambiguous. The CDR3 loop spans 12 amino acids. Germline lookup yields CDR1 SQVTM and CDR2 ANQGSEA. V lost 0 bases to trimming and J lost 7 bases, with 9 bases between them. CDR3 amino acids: CSVEEQTVGYTF. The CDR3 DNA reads TGCAGCGTTGAAGAACAGACGGTTGGCTACACCTTC.

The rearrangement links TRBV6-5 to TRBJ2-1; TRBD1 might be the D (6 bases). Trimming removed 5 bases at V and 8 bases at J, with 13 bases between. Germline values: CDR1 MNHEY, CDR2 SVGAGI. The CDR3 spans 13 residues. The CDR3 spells CASSPSSGDEQFF. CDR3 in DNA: TGTGCCAGCAGTCCCTCCTCAGGGGATGAGCAGTTCTTC.

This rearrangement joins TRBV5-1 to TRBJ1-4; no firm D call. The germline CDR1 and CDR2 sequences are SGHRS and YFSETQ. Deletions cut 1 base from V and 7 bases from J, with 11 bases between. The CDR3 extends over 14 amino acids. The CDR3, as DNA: TGCGCCAGCAGCTTGTCAGGTCGGGGTGAAAAACTGTTTTTT. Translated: CASSLSGRGEKLFF.

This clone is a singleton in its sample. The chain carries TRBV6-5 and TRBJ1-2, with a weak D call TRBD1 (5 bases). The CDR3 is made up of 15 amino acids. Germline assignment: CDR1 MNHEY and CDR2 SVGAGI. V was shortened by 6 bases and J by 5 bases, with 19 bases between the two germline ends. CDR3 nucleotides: TGTGCCAGCAGACTCCGGGTACAGGTGACGTATGGCTACACCTTC. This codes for CASRLRVQVTYGYTF.

The CDR3 reads CASSLTGTELNQPQHF. The CDR3 DNA is TGTGCCAGCAGCTTAACCGGGACAGAACTCAATCAGCCCCAGCATTTT. J is TRBJ1-5 and V is TRBV7-2, with TRBD1 identical over 7 bases. Germline values: CDR1 SGHTA, CDR2 FQGNSA. J was trimmed by 3 bases and V by 2 bases; bases with no gene match: 7. The CDR3 spans 16 residues.

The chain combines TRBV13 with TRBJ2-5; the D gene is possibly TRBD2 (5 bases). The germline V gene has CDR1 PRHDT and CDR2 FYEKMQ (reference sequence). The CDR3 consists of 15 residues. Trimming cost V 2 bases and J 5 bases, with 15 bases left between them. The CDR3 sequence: CASSLRVRGWETQYF. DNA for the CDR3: TGTGCCAGCAGCTTAAGGGTTCGCGGGTGGGAGACCCAGTACTTC.

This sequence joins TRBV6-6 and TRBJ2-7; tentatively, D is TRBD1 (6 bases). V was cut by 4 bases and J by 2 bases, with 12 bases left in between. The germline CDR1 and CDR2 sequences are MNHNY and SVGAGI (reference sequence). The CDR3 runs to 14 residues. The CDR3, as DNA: TGTGCCAGCAGTTCTCGACAGGCACCCTACGAGCAGTACTTC. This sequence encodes CASSSRQAPYEQYF.

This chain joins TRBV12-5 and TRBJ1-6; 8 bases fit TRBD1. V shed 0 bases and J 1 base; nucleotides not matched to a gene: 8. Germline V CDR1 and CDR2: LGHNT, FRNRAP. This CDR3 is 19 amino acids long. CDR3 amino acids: CASGLVLGQGASYNSPLHF. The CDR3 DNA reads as TGTGCTAGTGGTTTGGTACTAGGTCAGGGGGCTTCCTATAATTCACCCCTCCACTTT.

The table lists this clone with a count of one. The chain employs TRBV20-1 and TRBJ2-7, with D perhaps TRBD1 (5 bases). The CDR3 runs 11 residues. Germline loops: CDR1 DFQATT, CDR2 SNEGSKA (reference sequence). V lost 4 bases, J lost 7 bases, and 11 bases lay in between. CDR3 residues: CSAIQGKEQYF. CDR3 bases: TGCAGTGCTATCCAGGGAAAAGAGCAGTACTTC.

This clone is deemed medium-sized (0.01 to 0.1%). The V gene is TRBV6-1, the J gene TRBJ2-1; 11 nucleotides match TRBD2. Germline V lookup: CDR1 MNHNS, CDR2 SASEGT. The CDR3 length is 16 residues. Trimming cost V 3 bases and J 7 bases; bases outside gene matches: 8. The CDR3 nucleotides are TGTGCCAGCAGTGAGTCGATAGCGGGGGGGTTAAATGAGCAGTTCTTC. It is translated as CASSESIAGGLNEQFF.